This T cell receptor (beta chain) was documented in a study of cytomegalovirus exposure and HLA in healthy donors. The PCR used 60 Vbeta and 13 Jbeta primers. The table came from immunoSEQ multiplex PCR; TCRdb's copy has only in-frame clones and leaves some out. The sample holds 95,000 to 150,000 clones; roughly 80% are singletons and the top ten take 2.1%. The sequenced material came from PBMCs. The receptor comes from a man aged 25 to 45 in good health and CMV-seronegative.

The CDR3 region is CASRIAGGGAETQYF. The CDR3 DNA is TGTGCCAGCAGAATAGCGGGGGGGGGAGCAGAGACCCAGTACTTC. This chain connects TRBV2 to TRBJ2-5; 11 positions match TRBD2. CDR1 and CDR2 from the germline V gene are SNHLY and FYNNEI. J gave up 4 bases and V 6 bases, and 7 bases lay outside the gene matches. This CDR3 spans 15 amino acids.